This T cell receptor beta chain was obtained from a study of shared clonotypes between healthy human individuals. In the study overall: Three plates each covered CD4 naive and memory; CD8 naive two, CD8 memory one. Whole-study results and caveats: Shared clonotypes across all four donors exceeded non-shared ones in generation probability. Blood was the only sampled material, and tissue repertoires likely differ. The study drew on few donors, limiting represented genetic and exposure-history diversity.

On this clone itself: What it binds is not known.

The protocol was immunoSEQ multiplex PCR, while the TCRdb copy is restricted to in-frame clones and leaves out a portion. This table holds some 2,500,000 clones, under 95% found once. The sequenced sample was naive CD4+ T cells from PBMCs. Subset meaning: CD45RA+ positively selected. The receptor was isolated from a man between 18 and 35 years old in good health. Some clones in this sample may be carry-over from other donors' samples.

CDR3 coding DNA: TGCAGCGTTGAAAAACAGGGGGCGCCGAACACCGGGGAGCTGTTTTTT. Translation gives CSVEKQGAPNTGELFF. This chain links TRBV29-1 with TRBJ2-2; TRBD1 aligns across 9 bases. In germline, CDR1 is SQVTM, CDR2 ANQGSEA. The V and J ends lost 2 bases and 0 bases, in that order; junction bases with no gene match: 4. This CDR3 is built from 16 residues.